These 23 T cell receptor beta chains were sequenced from one sample in a study of blood T cells in healthy people across ages. A sample-barcoded 5' primer and a J-beta primer mix were used in a second PCR of roughly 7 to 12 cycles. TCRdb analysed the 5' RACE reads with MiXCR anew, one entry per CDR3 protein. The profile shows hundreds of thousands of distinct CDR3 sequences, under 65% of them singletons. Sequenced material: blood. The receptors come from a woman older than 75 in good health.

The chain has TRBV27 and TRBJ1-5; 8 positions match TRBD1. CDR3 size: 16 residues. Unmatched junction bases numbered 14, after V lost 6 bases and J lost 7 bases. Per germline, CDR1 MNHEY and CDR2 SMNVEV (reference sequence). CDR3 DNA: TGTGCCAGCAGGAAGCAAGACAGGGGTATCCCCCAGCCCCAGCATTTT. Amino acid sequence: CASRKQDRGIPQPQHF.

With respect to this clonotype: Given a much more abundant clone one base away, this may be a read error. The V and J genes are TRBV12-3 or TRBV12-4 and TRBJ2-1; 8 bases agree with TRBD2. V trimming: 6 bases; J trimming: 9 bases; junction bases outside the gene matches: 13. This CDR3 spans 15 amino acids. The CDR3 sequence: CASSPGRAGVTEQFF. Written as DNA, the CDR3 is TGTGCCAGCAGCCCTGGAAGAGCGGGAGTTACTGAGCAGTTCTTC.

Only a few counts were recorded for this clonotype. This chain uses TRBV4-1 with TRBJ2-1; 7 bases match TRBD2. The V segment lost 1 base and the J segment 2 bases; nucleotides outside the gene matches: 5. CDR3 length: 16 residues. Looked up from germline, CDR1 is MGHRA and CDR2 is YSYEKL. This CDR3 is CASSQVAGVTYNEQFF. DNA of the CDR3: TGCGCCAGCAGCCAAGTGGCGGGAGTAACCTACAATGAGCAGTTCTTC.

This clonotype was seen repeatedly, ten times or more. V usage is TRBV29-1 and J usage is TRBJ2-3, with TRBD2 matching over 12 bases. This CDR3 region has 15 residues. V shed 0 bases and J 8 bases; nucleotides not matched to a gene: 6. Germline V gives CDR1 SQVTM, CDR2 ANQGSEA. Here the CDR3 reads CSVEDRTSGTLTQYF. In nucleotides, the CDR3 is TGCAGCGTTGAAGACCGGACTAGCGGGACCCTTACGCAGTATTTT.

J is TRBJ1-5 and V is TRBV20-1; 10 bases agree with TRBD1. The CDR3 loop spans 14 amino acids. After removal of 3 bases from V and 6 bases from J, the junction contained 5 bases not matched to a gene. Germline CDR1 is DFQATT and CDR2 is SNEGSKA (reference sequence). This CDR3 is CSARAGTGVQPQHF. The CDR3 DNA follows: TGCAGTGCTAGGGCCGGGACAGGGGTTCAGCCCCAGCATTTT.

This chain links TRBV20-1 with TRBJ1-1, with unresolved D. Germline lookup yields CDR1 DFQATT and CDR2 SNEGSKA (reference sequence). Trimming took off 2 bases at V and 2 bases at J, with 15 bases between the two ends. The CDR3 length is 15 residues. The CDR3 DNA follows: TGCAGTGCTAGATCCCCATTAACAGCTAACACTGAAGCTTTCTTT. Encoded protein: CSARSPLTANTEAFF.

This clonotype was seen a few times. The gene calls are TRBV20-1 and TRBJ2-2; D gene ambiguous. This CDR3 is 12 amino acids long. Germline CDR1 reads DFQATT; CDR2 reads SNEGSKA (reference sequence). CDR3 sequence: CSALRAPGELFF. The DNA of the CDR3 is TGCAGCGCCCTAAGGGCCCCCGGGGAGCTGTTTTTT.

This clonotype is large. J is TRBJ1-5 and V is TRBV28, with TRBD1 matching 9 bases. The junction had 8 bases not matched to a gene; V was cut back by 5 bases and J by 6 bases. The CDR3 runs 15 residues. CDR1 and CDR2 from the germline V gene are MDHEN and SYDVKM. CDR3 nucleotide sequence: TGTGCCAGCAGTATATTGGGACAGGGAAGTCAGCCCCAGCATTTT. Protein product: CASSILGQGSQPQHF.

The J gene is TRBJ2-7, the V gene TRBV7-9, with D possibly matching TRBD2 (6 bases). Germline V gene sequence: CDR1 SEHNR, CDR2 FQNEAQ (reference sequence). CDR3 length: 15 amino acids. Trimming took off 4 bases at V and 2 bases at J, with 15 bases between the two ends. The CDR3: CASSSTRDLPYEQYF. CDR3 sequence (DNA): TGTGCCAGCAGCTCTACCCGGGACTTACCCTACGAGCAGTACTTC.

Points on this clonotype: Being one base from a much bigger clone, this may be a read error. The genes are TRBV3-1 and TRBJ2-5, with D perhaps matching TRBD2 (6 bases). The V end was cut by 4 bases, the J end by 11 bases, with 26 bases between. The CDR3 runs to 16 residues. Germline CDR1 reads LGHDT; CDR2 reads YNNKEL (reference sequence). The CDR3, as DNA: TGTGCCAGCAGCCCCCCCGGGTTAGCGGTCCCAAATGAGCAGTACTTC. Its translation is CASSPPGLAVPNEQYF.

This chain uses TRBV6-6 with TRBJ1-2; perhaps TRBD1 as D (5 bases). Germline CDR1 is MNHNY and CDR2 is SVGAGI (reference sequence). The CDR3 runs to 12 residues. Trimming removed 10 bases at V and 1 base at J, with 10 bases between. This CDR3 is CAIAGHNYGYTF. For the CDR3, the DNA is TGTGCCATAGCGGGGCATAACTATGGCTACACCTTC.

J is TRBJ1-1 and V is TRBV3-1; D unclear. The germline V gene has CDR1 LGHDT and CDR2 YNNKEL (reference sequence). The CDR3 spans 12 residues. V gave up 0 bases and J gave up 10 bases, with 9 bases separating them. The CDR3 spells CASSQDTEGAFF. The DNA for the CDR3 is TGTGCCAGCAGCCAAGACACGGAAGGAGCTTTCTTT.

This clonotype was seen ten or more times. The chain is built from TRBV5-1 and TRBJ2-3; TRBD2 agrees at 12 bases. The ends lost 4 bases at V and 5 bases at J; junction bases unmatched: 8. Looked up from germline, CDR1 is SGHRS and CDR2 is YFSETQ. CDR3 length: 16 residues. The CDR3 region has the DNA TGCGCCAGCAGCCTCCAGTCTAGCGGGAGGGGAGATACGCAGTATTTT. Its protein product is CASSLQSSGRGDTQYF.

With regard to this clonotype: This sequence may be a read error, since a much larger clone differs from it by one base. The J gene is TRBJ2-1, the V gene TRBV9, with D tentatively TRBD1 or TRBD2 (5 bases each). The germline V gene encodes CDR1 SGDLS and CDR2 YYNGEE. CDR3 length: 16 amino acids. CDR3 sequence: CASSETHGASYNGQFF. Here the CDR3 DNA reads TGTGCCAGCAGCGAGACCCACGGGGCGAGCTACAATGGGCAGTTCTTC.

This clonotype was seen at least ten times. The chain has TRBV7-2 and TRBJ2-2; D call uncertain. V lost 6 bases to trimming and J lost 5 bases, with 7 bases between them. Germline V gives CDR1 SGHTA, CDR2 FQGNSA. This CDR3 has 12 residues. CDR3 DNA sequence: TGTGCCAGCAGTAGCTATACCGGGGAGCTGTTTTTT. Translation: CASSSYTGELFF.

J is TRBJ1-1 and V is TRBV18; D gene ambiguous. Trimming left V 3 bases short and J 2 bases short, with 10 bases between. This CDR3 spans 14 amino acids. Per the germline V gene, CDR1 is KGHSH and CDR2 is LQKENI. The CDR3 DNA reads TGTGCCAGCTCACCCCGGAGTTCTAACACTGAAGCTTTCTTT. The encoded protein is CASSPRSSNTEAFF.

The V gene is TRBV6-5, the J gene TRBJ2-1; TRBD1 or TRBD2 may be the D gene (5 bases each). This CDR3 is built from 17 residues. Germline CDR1 is MNHEY and CDR2 is SVGAGI. V was shortened by 4 bases and J by 6 bases, with 22 bases between the two germline ends. In nucleotides, the CDR3 is TGTGCCAGCAGTTTTAATTCGGGACCAGAGTGCTGCAATGAGCAGTTCTTC. Protein: CASSFNSGPECCNEQFF.

This clonotype was seen ten or more times. The chain recombines TRBV11-1 with TRBJ2-5; TRBD1 matches 9 bases. V was pared by 5 bases and J by 5 bases, with 9 bases of the junction left unmatched. Germline V gives CDR1 SGHAT, CDR2 FQDESV (reference sequence). The length of the CDR3 is 15 residues. The CDR3 protein is CASSPSQGARETQYF. In nucleotides, the CDR3 is TGTGCCAGCAGCCCATCACAGGGGGCGCGGGAGACCCAGTACTTC.

This clonotype was seen ten or more times. The rearrangement uses TRBV6-5 and TRBJ2-3; 13 bases align to TRBD2. This CDR3 has 19 amino acids. CDR1 is MNHEY and CDR2 is SVGAGI in the germline V gene. Losses at the gene ends were 4 bases for V and 9 bases for J; bases not matched to a gene: 19. The CDR3 bases are TGTGCCAGCAGTTCACTCCCCAGGACTAGCGGGGGCCCCACCCACACGCAGTATTTT. Protein: CASSSLPRTSGGPTHTQYF.

This chain joins TRBV3-1 and TRBJ2-7, with D possibly TRBD2 on 6 matching bases. CDR3 length: 14 residues. CDR1 and CDR2 (germline): LGHDT, YNNKEL (reference sequence). V lost 1 base to trimming and J lost 3 bases, with 10 bases between them. The CDR3 region is CASSQGRAHYEQYF. The CDR3 DNA reads as TGTGCCAGCAGCCAAGGGAGGGCCCACTACGAGCAGTACTTC.

This sequence joins TRBV15 and TRBJ2-3; tentative D call: TRBD2 (5 bases). Trimming stripped 0 bases from V and 6 bases from J, with 19 bases between. The CDR3 sequence is 17 residues long. Germline lookup yields CDR1 LNHNV and CDR2 YYDKDF (reference sequence). For the CDR3, the DNA is TGTGCCACCAGCAGAGATCAAGGTACACTAGTATTGGATACGCAGTATTTT. Translation: CATSRDQGTLVLDTQYF.

The chain is built from TRBV28 and TRBJ1-1; D remains unclear. V gave up 5 bases and J gave up 7 bases, with 11 bases separating them. The CDR3 spans 12 residues. CDR1 and CDR2 (germline): MDHEN, SYDVKM. CDR3 nucleotide sequence: TGTGCCAGCAGTGCCCGGCGGAGTGAAGCTTTCTTT. Translating gives CASSARRSEAFF.

V gene TRBV29-1 combines with J gene TRBJ2-3; 11 bases fit TRBD1. From germline, CDR1 is SQVTM and CDR2 ANQGSEA. The CDR3 sequence is 15 residues long. With V trimmed by 6 bases and J by 1 base, 6 bases remained unmatched. As DNA, the CDR3 is TGCAGCGTAATTCCGGGACAGGGGGGCACAGATACGCAGTATTTT. Translated: CSVIPGQGGTDTQYF.